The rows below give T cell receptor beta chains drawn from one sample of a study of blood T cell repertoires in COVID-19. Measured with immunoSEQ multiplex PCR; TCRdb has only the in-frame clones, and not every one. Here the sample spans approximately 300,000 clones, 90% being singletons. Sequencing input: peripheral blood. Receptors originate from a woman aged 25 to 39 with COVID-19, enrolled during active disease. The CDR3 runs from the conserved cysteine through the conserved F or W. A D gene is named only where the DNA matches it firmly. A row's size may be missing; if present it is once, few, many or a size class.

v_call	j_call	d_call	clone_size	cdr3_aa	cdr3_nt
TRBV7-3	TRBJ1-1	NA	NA	CASSPSGLLNTEAFF	TGTGCCAGCAGCCCCTCCGGACTGTTGAACACTGAAGCTTTCTTT
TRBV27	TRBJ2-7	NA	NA	CASSLSGIGTYEQYF	TGTGCCAGCAGTTTATCGGGCATTGGAACCTACGAGCAGTACTTC
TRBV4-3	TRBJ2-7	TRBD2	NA	CASSQELYPTSVSYEQYF	TGCGCCAGCAGCCAAGAGTTATATCCGACTAGCGTGTCCTACGAGCAGTACTTC
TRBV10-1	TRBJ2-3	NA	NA	CASSESRGGLITDTQYF	TGCGCCAGCAGTGAGTCGAGAGGGGGACTAATCACAGATACGCAGTATTTT
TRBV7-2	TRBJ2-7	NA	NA	CASSLDAGYLSYEQYF	TGTGCCAGCAGCTTAGACGCGGGCTACCTCTCCTACGAGCAGTACTTC
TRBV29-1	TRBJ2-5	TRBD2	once	CSVEAGVETQYF	TGCAGCGTTGAGGCGGGAGTAGAGACCCAGTACTTC
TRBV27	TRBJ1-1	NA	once	CASSLGYGKNTEAFF	TGTGCCAGCAGTTTAGGTTACGGGAAGAACACTGAAGCTTTCTTT
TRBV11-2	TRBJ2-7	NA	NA	CASSLDWHEQYF	TGTGCCAGCAGCTTAGATTGGCACGAGCAGTACTTC
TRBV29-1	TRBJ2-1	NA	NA	CSVELSRVLSYNEQFF	TGCAGCGTTGAACTATCCAGGGTCCTGTCCTACAATGAGCAGTTCTTC
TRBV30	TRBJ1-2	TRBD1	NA	CAWSQDRVKGYTF	TGTGCCTGGAGTCAGGACAGGGTTAAGGGCTACACCTTC
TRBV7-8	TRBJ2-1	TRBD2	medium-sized	CASSLEAGGTYNEQFF	TGTGCCAGCAGCTTAGAGGCGGGAGGGACCTACAATGAGCAGTTCTTC
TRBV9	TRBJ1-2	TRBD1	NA	CASSKRQGPAGYGYTF	TGTGCCAGCAGCAAGCGACAGGGGCCCGCGGGATATGGCTACACCTTC
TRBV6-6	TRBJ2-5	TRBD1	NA	CASSYWAGGGVETQYF	TGTGCCAGCAGTTACTGGGCAGGGGGCGGTGTGGAGACCCAGTACTTC